This T cell receptor (beta chain) was identified during a study of T cells in tuberculosis. Looking at the study overall: In South Africa, adults with active tuberculosis were compared with IGRA-negative and latently infected IGRA-positive adolescents.

The CDR3 contains 18 residues. Germline CDR1 is SNHLY and CDR2 is FYNNEI. The V end was cut by 7 bases, the J end by 6 bases, with 30 bases between. Turning to this clone: The antigen is undetermined.

The study, taken as a whole, reports: The TCR-beta difference was not significant; alpha differences partly reflected length. Active tuberculosis TCR-alpha repertoires lay closer to GMM-specific TCRs than IGRA-negative controls, suggesting clonal expansion.

Generated by immunoSEQ multiplex PCR, the TCRdb table keeps only in-frame clones and is missing some. The profile covers 35,000 to 55,000 clones, with roughly 96% appearing a single time and roughly 7% taken by the ten largest. The TCR sequence derives from a donor aged 10 to 29 with latent tuberculosis or without tuberculosis infection. Source material: PBMCs. This chain links TRBV2 with TRBJ1-2, with D hard to call. The CDR3 protein is CASTDVGGGWRASNGYTF. The CDR3 DNA reads as TGTGCCAGCACTGATGTTGGAGGAGGGTGGAGAGCTTCGAATGGCTACACCTTC. Drawing the rest from reference TRBV2 and TRBJ1-2, the complete variable domain is EPEVTQTPSHQVTQMGQEVILRCVPISNHLYFYWYRQILGQKVEFLVSFYNNEISEKSEIFDDQFSVERPDGSNFTLKIRSTKLEDSAMYFCASTDVGGGWRASNGYTFGSGTRLTVV.